The rows below give T cell receptor beta chains drawn from one sample of a study of cytomegalovirus exposure and HLA in healthy donors. Data came from immunoSEQ multiplex PCR; TCRdb stores just in-frame clones and leaves some out. This table holds roughly 170,000 clones, about 85% found once. Sequencing was carried out using PBMCs. The receptor source for this set is a woman in her forties or fifties in good health and CMV-seropositive. Each CDR3 is given with its conserved first and last residue. Fields, in order: J gene, clone size, V gene, D gene, CDR3 protein, CDR3 DNA. The D gene is left open where the match is weak. Rows may omit the clone size; those that give it use once, few, many or a size class.

>TRBJ2-5|NA|TRBV5-4|NA
CASSPGHAQETQYF
TGTGCCAGCAGCCCGGGACACGCACAAGAGACCCAGTACTTC
>TRBJ1-1|NA|TRBV23-1|NA
CASIDSLNTEAFF
TGCGCCAGCATCGACAGCCTGAACACTGAAGCTTTCTTT
>TRBJ1-2|NA|TRBV2|TRBD1
CASRGQGSDGYTF
TGTGCCAGCAGGGGACAGGGATCTGATGGCTACACCTTC
>TRBJ2-3|few|TRBV18|TRBD2
CASSQLGLATDTQYF
TGTGCCAGCTCCCAACTGGGACTAGCGACAGATACGCAGTATTTT
>TRBJ1-5|NA|TRBV5-1|TRBD1
CASSLGTGGGQPQHF
TGCGCCAGCAGCTTGGGGACAGGGGGCGGTCAGCCCCAGCATTTT
>TRBJ2-7|NA|TRBV4-2|TRBD2
CASSQRGVAGYEQYF
TGTGCCAGCAGCCAAAGGGGGGTAGCGGGGTACGAGCAGTACTTC
>TRBJ2-7|NA|TRBV25-1|NA
CASSARTRYEQYF
TGTGCCAGCAGTGCGCGGACTCGGTACGAGCAGTACTTC
>TRBJ2-2|NA|TRBV5-5|TRBD2
CASSPTSGGPPNTGELFF
TGTGCCAGCAGCCCGACTAGCGGGGGGCCCCCGAACACCGGGGAGCTGTTTTTT
>TRBJ1-1|NA|TRBV18|TRBD1
CASSPSGTGVAEAFF
TGTGCCAGCTCACCATCCGGGACAGGGGTTGCTGAAGCTTTCTTT
>TRBJ1-2|NA|TRBV19|TRBD1
CASSMTSGTGFYGYTF
TGTGCCAGTAGTATGACTTCCGGGACAGGGTTCTATGGCTACACCTTC
>TRBJ2-3|once|TRBV6-4|TRBD2
CASSDSEAGADTQYF
TGTGCCAGCAGTGACTCCGAGGCGGGAGCAGATACGCAGTATTTT
>TRBJ2-2|NA|TRBV10-1|NA
CASSTSFTGELFF
TGCGCCAGCAGTACTAGTTTCACCGGGGAGCTGTTTTTT
>TRBJ2-5|NA|TRBV29-1|NA
CSGGERGQETQYF
TGCAGCGGGGGGGAGAGGGGCCAAGAGACCCAGTACTTC
>TRBJ2-7|NA|TRBV30|TRBD1
CASDRGNLEQYF
TGTGCTTCGGACAGGGGGAATCTCGAGCAGTACTTC
>TRBJ1-5|NA|TRBV28|NA
CASSLNSGFQPQHF
TGTGCCAGCAGTTTAAATTCGGGGTTCCAGCCCCAGCATTTT
>TRBJ1-1|NA|TRBV20-1|NA
CSALDWTEAFF
TGCAGTGCTCTAGATTGGACTGAAGCTTTCTTT
>TRBJ2-1|NA|TRBV7-3|TRBD2
CASSRGLAVGGVEQFF
TGTGCCAGCAGCCGAGGACTAGCGGTGGGCGGGGTTGAGCAGTTCTTC
>TRBJ2-5|NA|TRBV9|TRBD2
CASSVDGTSGGETQYF
TGTGCCAGCAGCGTAGACGGGACTAGCGGGGGGGAGACCCAGTACTTC
>TRBJ2-5|NA|TRBV4-1|TRBD2
CASSQVWREGRQETQYF
TGCGCCAGCAGCCAAGTGTGGCGGGAGGGGCGACAAGAGACCCAGTACTTC
>TRBJ2-1|NA|TRBV19|NA
CASSVDRYNEQFF
TGTGCCAGTAGTGTGGACAGATACAATGAGCAGTTCTTC
>TRBJ2-1|few|TRBV27|TRBD2
CASSLSGGAYNEQFF
TGTGCCAGCAGTCTTAGCGGGGGAGCCTACAATGAGCAGTTCTTC
>TRBJ1-1|NA|TRBV7-3|NA
CASKNSGTEAFF
TGTGCCAGCAAGAATTCGGGCACTGAAGCTTTCTTT